These 27 T cell receptor beta chains originate from one sample sequenced in a study of T cell clonality in common variable immunodeficiency. Using immunoSEQ multiplex PCR, the repertoire was profiled, and TCRdb retains in-frame clones only, with some absent. The sample presents some 40,000 clones, none singletons. The specimen sequenced was peripheral blood mononuclear cells. Every receptor here comes from a person aged 18 to 75 in good health.

This clone was found many times. The CDR3 end is not reached by the read, which stops 3 residues before it; the germline J gene fills it in. J is TRBJ2-1 and V is TRBV18, with D possibly matching TRBD2 (5 bases). Trimming left V 1 base short and J 8 bases short, with 9 bases between. Germline CDR1 KGHSH, CDR2 LQKENI. The CDR3 is 13 amino acids. The DNA read from the CDR3 is TGTGCCAGCTCACCACTTTTGGACTATGAG. This codes for CASSPLLDYE. From start to end, the CDR3 is CASSPLLDYEQFF. Looking up the rest from reference TRBV18 and TRBJ2-1 gives the full variable domain: NAGVMQNPRHLVRRRGQEARLRCSPMKGHSHVYWYRQLPEEGLKFMVYLQKENIIDESGMPKERFSAEFPKEGPSILRIQQVVRGDSAAYFCASSPLLDYEQFFGPGTRLTVL.

This clone has a count of ten or more. The sequenced fragment ends 3 residues before the CDR3 boundary, so the rest is inferred from the germline J gene. This chain connects TRBV19 to TRBJ2-7, with TRBD1 identical over 9 bases. The length of the CDR3 is 15 residues. Germline trimming cut 5 bases from V and 4 bases from J; bases unmatched to any gene: 9. Germline values: CDR1 LNHDA, CDR2 SQIVND (reference sequence). The DNA read from the CDR3 is TGTGCCAGTAGTGCACCGGGACAGGGCGTGTACGAG. The encoded protein is CASSAPGQGVYE. The full CDR3 reads CASSAPGQGVYEQYF.

The table lists this clone with many counts. The CDR3 end is not reached by the read, which stops 3 residues before it; the germline J gene fills it in. The genes are TRBV29-1 and TRBJ2-1; 8 bases agree with TRBD1. CDR3 length: 15 amino acids. Germline CDR1 SQVTM, CDR2 ANQGSEA. Trimming removed 3 bases from V and 8 bases from J; junction bases left unmatched: 12. CDR3 bases read: TGCAGCGTTGATTGGGACAGGCTCCCCGGCGATGAG. It codes for CSVDWDRLPGDE. The full CDR3 sequence reads CSVDWDRLPGDEQFF.

Ten or more counts support this clone. Read coverage stops 3 residues before the CDR3 terminus; the germline J gene supplies the remainder. V gene TRBV4-1 combines with J gene TRBJ1-5; a possible D gene is TRBD1 (6 bases). The germline gives CDR1 MGHRA, CDR2 YSYEKL. The V end was cut by 0 bases, the J end by 2 bases, with 11 bases between. The CDR3 is 16 amino acids. The CDR3 DNA, read in part, is TGCGCCAGCAGCCAAGAGGGGGGGCTCGGCAATCAGCCC. Translating it yields CASSQEGGLGNQP. The whole CDR3 protein reads CASSQEGGLGNQPQHF.

This clone was counted at least ten times. Read data end 3 residues before the CDR3 end; the end is taken from the germline J gene. V is TRBV27 and J is TRBJ1-1; 7 nucleotides match TRBD1. J gave up 1 base and V 5 bases, and 7 bases lay outside the gene matches. Looked up from germline, CDR1 is MNHEY and CDR2 is SMNVEV (reference sequence). This CDR3 spans 15 amino acids. CDR3 DNA, as far as it was read: TGTGCCAGCAGTCTCAGGGGGGTTACGAACACTGAA. It encodes CASSLRGVTNTE. The entire CDR3 is CASSLRGVTNTEAFF.

This clone was counted at least ten times. The read falls 3 residues short of the CDR3 end, and the missing part is taken from the germline J gene. This chain joins TRBV20-1 and TRBJ2-1; 13 bases match TRBD2. Germline V CDR1 and CDR2: DFQATT, SNEGSKA (reference sequence). V dropped 6 bases and J dropped 0; count of bases not matched to a gene: 8. CDR3 length: 17 residues. The CDR3 spells CSARGLAGFSSYNEQFF. The CDR3 DNA, read in part, is TGCAGTGCGAGGGGACTAGCGGGGTTTAGCTCCTACAATGAG.

This clone was counted many times. Mismatch with germline at one junction end may stem from a read error. The read comes to an end 3 residues before the CDR3 does, leaving the germline J gene to fill in the end. The chain is built from TRBV28 and TRBJ1-2; the D gene is possibly TRBD1 (5 bases). This CDR3 region has 14 residues. CDR1 and CDR2 (germline): MDHEN, SYDVKM. The DNA read from the CDR3 is TGTGTCAGCAGTTTATTAAGACAGATCTATGGC. It codes for CVSSLLRQIYG. The whole CDR3 protein reads CVSSLLRQIYGYTF.

This clone showed up just a few times. The read finishes 3 residues shy of the CDR3 end, and the germline J gene is used to complete it. The J gene is TRBJ2-7, the V gene TRBV11-2; no clear D. CDR3 length: 13 residues. CDR1 and CDR2 (germline): SGHAT, FQNNGV. V shed 1 base and J shed 6 bases, with 10 bases lying between them. The CDR3 loop reads CASSLGVLAEQYF. CDR3 DNA, as far as it was read: TGTGCCAGCAGCTTAGGAGTCCTGGCCGAG.

This clone was counted at least ten times. The sequenced fragment ends 3 residues before the CDR3 boundary, so the rest is inferred from the germline J gene. The V call is TRBV11-3, the J call TRBJ2-7, with D possibly being TRBD1 (6 bases). There are 11 residues in the CDR3. Deletions cut 4 bases from V and 6 bases from J, with 7 bases between. Germline CDR1 reads SGHNT; CDR2 reads YENEEA. CDR3 DNA (partial): TGTGCCAGCAGCTACAGGGCCGAG. Translated: CASSYRAE. The whole CDR3 sequence is CASSYRAEQYF. The full variable domain, completed using reference TRBV11-3 and TRBJ2-7, is EAGVVQSPRYKIIEKKQPVAFWCNPISGHNTLYWYLQNLGQGPELLIRYENEEAVDDSQLPKDRFSAERLKGVDSTLKIQPAELGDSAVYLCASSYRAEQYFGPGTRLTVT.

This clone was seen ten or more times. The CDR3 goes on 3 residues after the read ends, and that part is filled in from the germline J gene. The chain carries TRBV10-2 and TRBJ2-6; D not resolved. The germline gives CDR1 WSHSY, CDR2 SAAADI. The CDR3 runs 15 residues. The ends were cut back, 2 bases at V and 4 bases at J, with 9 bases in the middle. CDR3 protein: CASSEDGPGANVLTF. Partial CDR3 DNA: TGCGCCAGCAGTGAGGATGGGCCGGGGGCCAACGTC.

This clone was recorded many times. The CDR3 end lies 3 residues beyond the end of the read and is filled in from the germline J gene. V is TRBV7-3 and J is TRBJ2-3, with 13 positions matching TRBD2. Germline lookup yields CDR1 SGHTA and CDR2 FQGTGA. CDR3 length: 17 residues. V was pared by 4 bases and J by 4 bases, with 8 bases of the junction left unmatched. Incomplete CDR3 DNA: TGTGCCAGCAGCTCCCCCGGACTAGCGGGAGTTGCAGATACG. Translated, it gives CASSSPGLAGVADT. The full CDR3 sequence reads CASSSPGLAGVADTQYF.

This clone was recorded many times. The DNA read from the CDR3 is TGTGCCAGCAGCTTAGCCACGGGACTAGGCACAGATACG. Encoded protein: CASSLATGLGTDT. The whole CDR3 reads CASSLATGLGTDTQYF. V gene TRBV7-8 combines with J gene TRBJ2-3, with 8 bases matching TRBD2. The read terminates 3 residues before the CDR3 end, so the remaining end is supplied by the germline J gene. Per germline, CDR1 SGHVS and CDR2 FQNEAQ. Unmatched junction bases numbered 3, after V lost 0 bases and J lost 1 base. The CDR3 has 16 amino acids.

There are many counts of this clone. The read ends 3 residues early relative to the CDR3; the germline J gene fills the gap. The chain links TRBV5-1 to TRBJ2-7; D gene unclear. V shed 7 bases and J shed 3 bases, with 11 bases lying between them. Looked up from germline, CDR1 is SGHRS and CDR2 is YFSETQ. The CDR3 covers 12 residues. Partial CDR3 DNA: TGCGCCAGCTCGAAACCGGGCTACGAG. Translated: CASSKPGYE. From start to end, the CDR3 is CASSKPGYEQYF.

This clone was recorded many times. The read ends 3 residues before the CDR3 terminus; that terminus is restored from the germline J gene. This rearrangement joins TRBV7-3 to TRBJ2-3; D possibly corresponds to TRBD2 (6 bases). The CDR3 extends over 14 amino acids. Per germline, CDR1 SGHTA and CDR2 FQGTGA. Between the trimmed V and J ends, which lost 0 bases and 4 bases, there was a span of 8 bases. CDR3 sequence: CASSLTEGPDTQYF. Incomplete CDR3 DNA: TGTGCCAGCAGCTTAACGGAGGGTCCAGATACG.

This clone was seen at least ten times. Sequencing ends 3 residues short of the CDR3 end; the germline J gene provides the rest. The chain recombines TRBV6-1 with TRBJ2-3; 8 bases align to TRBD2. Looked up from germline, CDR1 is MNHNS and CDR2 is SASEGT. The CDR3 covers 17 residues. The J segment lost 7 bases and the V segment lost 0 bases, leaving 12 bases of the junction unmatched. The CDR3 DNA, read in part, is TGTGCCAGCAGTGAAGCCCAAGGTAGCGGGATTCGGAATACG. It codes for CASSEAQGSGIRNT. In full, the CDR3 is CASSEAQGSGIRNTQYF.

Ten or more counts support this clone. Read sequence stops 3 residues before the CDR3 end, and the germline J gene provides the missing end. The V call is TRBV28, the J call TRBJ1-3; D is ambiguous. V was clipped by 7 bases and J by 0 bases, with 13 bases between them. This CDR3 is built from 15 residues. Germline V gene sequence: CDR1 MDHEN, CDR2 SYDVKM. Incomplete CDR3 DNA: TGTGCCAGCACCCCGGTGGGCAGCTCTGGAAACACC. Translated: CASTPVGSSGNT. In full, the CDR3 is CASTPVGSSGNTIYF.

The sample holds many counts of this clone. The CDR3 end is not reached by the read, which stops 3 residues before it; the germline J gene fills it in. This chain uses TRBV14 with TRBJ2-3; 10 bases fit TRBD1. Looked up from germline, CDR1 is SGHDN and CDR2 is FVKESK. The CDR3 spans 13 residues. CDR3 sequence reads: CASSPRDRGTQYF. CDR3 DNA (partial): TGTGCCAGCAGCCCGCGGGACAGGGGAACG.

This clone has at least ten counts. With the read ending 3 residues before the CDR3 end, the germline J gene is used to fill in that end. The chain is built from TRBV20-1 and TRBJ2-7; D unclear. The CDR3 totals 12 residues. The V gene's germline CDR1 is DFQATT and CDR2 SNEGSKA (reference sequence). Trimming pared 5 bases from V and 6 bases from J, leaving 14 bases between. CDR3 in amino acids: CSAGGSNTEQYF. The part of the CDR3 DNA that was read is TGCAGTGCTGGCGGCAGTAACACCGAG.

This clone was seen ten or more times. The CDR3 extends 3 residues past the end of the read, so its final part is completed from the germline J gene. The rearrangement uses TRBV7-9 and TRBJ2-6; no definite D call. V shed 3 bases and J shed 0 bases, with 6 bases lying between them. The CDR3 has 15 amino acids. Germline V gene data show CDR1 as SEHNR and CDR2 as FQNEAQ (reference sequence). CDR3 protein: CASSFPFSGANVLTF. The DNA read from the CDR3 is TGTGCCAGCAGCTTCCCCTTCTCTGGGGCCAACGTC.

This clone was recorded many times. The CDR3 end is not reached by the read, which stops 3 residues before it; the germline J gene fills it in. The genes are TRBV18 and TRBJ1-3; TRBD1 matches 7 bases. The V gene's germline CDR1 is KGHSH and CDR2 LQKENI. J gave up 0 bases and V 3 bases, and 5 bases lay outside the gene matches. CDR3 length equals 16 residues. The CDR3 here is CASSPGQSSSGNTIYF. The DNA read from the CDR3 is TGTGCCAGCTCACCGGGACAGTCCTCCTCTGGAAACACC. Using reference TRBV18 and TRBJ1-3 for the parts outside the CDR3, the full variable domain is NAGVMQNPRHLVRRRGQEARLRCSPMKGHSHVYWYRQLPEEGLKFMVYLQKENIIDESGMPKERFSAEFPKEGPSILRIQQVVRGDSAAYFCASSPGQSSSGNTIYFGEGSWLTVV.

This clone was seen many times. The sequenced fragment ends 3 residues before the CDR3 boundary, so the rest is inferred from the germline J gene. The V gene is TRBV29-1, the J gene TRBJ1-2, with TRBD1 matching over 9 bases. CDR1 is SQVTM and CDR2 is ANQGSEA in the germline V gene. The CDR3 contains 11 residues. The part of the CDR3 DNA that was read is TGCAGCGGTAGACAGGGGGAAGGC. This codes for CSGRQGEG. The CDR3 in full is CSGRQGEGYTF.

This clone has ten or more counts. Read coverage stops 3 residues before the CDR3 terminus; the germline J gene supplies the remainder. V and J are TRBV13 and TRBJ2-1; tentatively, D is TRBD1 (6 bases). Per the germline V gene, CDR1 is PRHDT and CDR2 is FYEKMQ (reference sequence). Trimming shortened V by 8 bases and J by 4 bases, and 15 bases separated the two germline ends. The CDR3 is 14 amino acids. Partial CDR3 DNA: TGTGCCAGCTTGGACAGAGCGGTATACAATGAG. It encodes CASLDRAVYNE. The whole CDR3 sequence reads CASLDRAVYNEQFF. The full variable domain, completed using reference TRBV13 and TRBJ2-1, is AAGVIQSPRHLIKEKRETATLKCYPIPRHDTVYWYQQGPGQDPQFLISFYEKMQSDKGSIPDRFSAQQFSDYHSELNMSSLELGDSALYFCASLDRAVYNEQFFGPGTRLTVL.

The table lists this clone with many counts. The read ends 3 residues before the CDR3 terminus; that terminus is restored from the germline J gene. This chain joins TRBV20-1 and TRBJ2-5, with 11 bases lining up with TRBD2. The CDR3 has 17 residues. Germline-derived CDR1 and CDR2 are DFQATT and SNEGSKA (reference sequence). Trimming at V came to 0 bases and at J to 1 base, leaving 7 bases not matched to a gene. CDR3 residues: CSARDLLAGGLQETQYF. The covered CDR3 bases are TGCAGTGCTAGAGATCTGCTAGCGGGGGGACTCCAAGAGACC.

This clone has a count of ten or more. The read comes to an end 3 residues before the CDR3 does, leaving the germline J gene to fill in the end. The chain carries TRBV6-2 or TRBV6-3 and TRBJ2-1; 8 bases fit TRBD2. Germline-derived CDR1 and CDR2 are MNHEY and SVGEGT. The V segment lost 4 bases and the J segment 0 bases; nucleotides outside the gene matches: 5. The CDR3 is 16 amino acids. The CDR3 sequence is CASSSRTSSSYNEQFF. CDR3 DNA (partial): TGTGCCAGCAGTTCCCGGACTAGCAGCTCCTACAATGAG.

Ten or more counts support this clone. The CDR3 end is not reached by the read, which stops 3 residues before it; the germline J gene fills it in. Other DNA variants within this sample encode the same CDR3. This chain links TRBV11-3 with TRBJ1-1; 7 bases map to TRBD1. Germline V gene data show CDR1 as SGHNT and CDR2 as YENEEA. This CDR3 has 14 amino acids. The ends lost 5 bases at V and 5 bases at J; junction bases unmatched: 8. This CDR3 is CASSVYSGGTEAFF. The sequenced part of the CDR3 DNA is TGTGCCAGCAGCGTTTACTCAGGGGGAACTGAA.

This clone has a count of ten or more. The read comes to an end 3 residues before the CDR3 does, leaving the germline J gene to fill in the end. This chain connects TRBV19 to TRBJ2-7; 8 nucleotides align to TRBD1. The germline CDR1 and CDR2 sequences are LNHDA and SQIVND (reference sequence). CDR3 length: 14 amino acids. V lost 6 bases to trimming and J lost 2 bases; unmatched junction nucleotides: 6. Incomplete CDR3 DNA: TGTGCCAGTAGACGGACAGGGAGTGCCTACGAG. It yields the protein CASRRTGSAYE. The entire CDR3 sequence reads CASRRTGSAYEQYF.

This clone came up many times. The read comes to an end 3 residues before the CDR3 does, leaving the germline J gene to fill in the end. V gene TRBV27 combines with J gene TRBJ1-1; TRBD1 might be the D (6 bases). V lost 6 bases and J lost 4, with 15 bases in between. Germline CDR1 MNHEY, CDR2 SMNVEV (reference sequence). The CDR3 is 14 amino acids. This chain's CDR3 is CASSTQGRSTEAFF. The part of the CDR3 DNA that was read is TGTGCCAGCAGCACACAGGGTCGAAGCACTGAA.